The clone carrying this T cell receptor (beta chain) is a singleton in its sample. Using immunoSEQ multiplex PCR, the repertoire was profiled, and TCRdb retains in-frame clones only, with some absent. This sample yields over 140,000 clones, of which 75% to 85% are seen a single time; about 7.6% belongs to the top ten. Germline CDR1 SNHLY, CDR2 FYNNEI. The CDR3 sequence is 16 residues long. Unmatched junction bases numbered 7, after V lost 0 bases and J lost 2 bases. This sample is part of a study of cytotoxic CD8 clonotypes in ibrutinib-treated CLL. The chain carries TRBV2 and TRBJ2-7; 7 bases map to TRBD2. This TCR was sampled from a human donor with chronic lymphocytic leukemia. The source was PBMCs, collected after 36 months of ibrutinib treatment. The CDR3 bases are TGTGCCAGCAGTGAAGCTAGCGGGCGCCTACCCTACGAGCAGTACTTC. The encoded protein is CASSEASGRLPYEQYF.